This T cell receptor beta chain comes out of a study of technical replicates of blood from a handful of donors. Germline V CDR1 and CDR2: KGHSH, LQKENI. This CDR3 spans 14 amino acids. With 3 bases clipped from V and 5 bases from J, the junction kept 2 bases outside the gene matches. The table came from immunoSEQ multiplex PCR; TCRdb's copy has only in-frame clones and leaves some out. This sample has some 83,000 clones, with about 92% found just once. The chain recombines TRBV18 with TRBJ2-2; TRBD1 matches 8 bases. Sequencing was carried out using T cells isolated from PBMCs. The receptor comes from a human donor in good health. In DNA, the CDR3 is TGTGCCAGCTCACCGGGACAGGAAACCGGGGAGCTGTTTTTT. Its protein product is CASSPGQETGELFF.